This TCR beta chain was retrieved from a study of blood T cell repertoires in COVID-19. Study as a whole: Both acute and convalescent COVID-19 samples were obtained from the United States, Italy and Spain. Sources were T cells, B-cell-depleted T cells, or PBMCs; the material itself was cDNA or gDNA.

V lost 0 bases and J 9 bases, leaving 15 bases between the germline ends. This CDR3 has 16 amino acids. Germline V CDR1 and CDR2: MGHRA, YSYEKL. Per the study methods: Amplification with reference gene primers provided the estimates of nucleated cell counts. The repertoire was sequenced with immunoSEQ multiplex PCR; TCRdb's copy has only in-frame clones and lacks some. The V and J calls and clone size were taken over from that table, and D and trimming were inferred from the DNA. The sample yields fewer than 200,000 clones, over 75% seen once. Input material: peripheral blood. The clonotype comes from a woman aged 80 or over with acute or convalescent COVID-19. The chain has TRBV4-1 and TRBJ1-6; tentatively, D is TRBD1 (5 bases). DNA of the CDR3: TGCGCCAGCAGCCAAGACGAGGACACAAGGGGTTCACCCCTCCACTTT. Translating it yields CASSQDEDTRGSPLHF.